Sequencing of this T cell receptor (beta chain) was carried out in a study of control samples from healthy donors and cancer patients. V was pared by 3 bases and J by 4 bases, with 8 bases of the junction left unmatched. The germline CDR1 and CDR2 sequences are MGHDK and SYGVNS. This CDR3 contains 15 residues. Clones were read by immunoSEQ multiplex PCR, and TCRdb kept only the in-frame ones, dropping some. Of about 150,000 clones listed, approximately 96% were seen once; the top ten hold 8.5%. Sequenced sample: blood. The clonotype comes from a woman between 35 and 50 years old in good health. This rearrangement joins TRBV25-1 to TRBJ1-2; 7 bases line up with TRBD1. The CDR3 reads CASSEVDRDSYGYTF. Here the CDR3 DNA reads TGTGCCAGCAGTGAGGTGGATCGGGACAGCTATGGCTACACCTTC.